This TCR beta chain stems from a study of blood T cell repertoires in COVID-19 (dated by TCRdb to the early 2020s). As for the study more broadly: Collaborator samples came from the United States, Italy and Spain and covered acute and convalescent phases of COVID-19. Where available, HLA class I and class II types were taken from metadata supplied by the sample provider and were not determined by assay-based typing. The dataset comprised deeply sampled blood TCRbeta repertoires from subjects exposed to, actively infected with, or recovered from COVID-19. A de-identified subject ID, COVID-19 status, age in years and sex were almost always included in the sample metadata. A freely available public database, intended as a resource for researchers studying the immune response to SARS-CoV-2, is where the repertoires were released. The prospective study material was composed of cDNA or gDNA derived from T cells, B-cell-depleted T cells, or PBMCs. The samples were drawn from two sources: the first 160 participants of the ongoing ImmuneRACE study, and fewer than 1,500 subjects contributed by 6 global collaborators. The paper's findings and limits, for the study overall: How much clinical and demographic metadata was included differed by source and by participant, and the metadata was provided uncurated.

TCRbeta CDR3 regions were amplified from genomic DNA using the immunoSEQ Assay, a bias-controlled multiplex PCR. The original methods were these. The number of nucleated cells in each sample was estimated by amplification of reference gene primers within the assay. Sequence reads were collapsed and filtered to measure the absolute abundance of every unique TCRbeta CDR3 rearrangement. For each sample, productive Simpson clonality was calculated by taking the square root of Simpson's diversity index across productive rearrangements. TCRdb limited this immuneACCESS table to in-frame rearrangements with V and J called. A share of clones is missing; checked studies link under half to unresolved V genes, and the rest is unexplained. That table gives V, J and clone size, and the DNA gave D and trimming. Counted in this sample were a few hundred thousand clones; roughly 86% of them appeared once. Of the sample, around 1.5% falls within the top ten clones.

This clone occurred once. The antigen it binds to is not known. No quality values exist for individual bases; no much larger clone is one base distant. CDR3 length: 13 amino acids, cysteine to phenylalanine. Kept here is only the CDR3 DNA, which spans 39 bases and is read in frame from base 1. The CDR1 and CDR2 encoded by the germline V gene are SGHRS and YFSETQ. At the junction V is shortened by 5 bases and J by 2 bases, with 11 bases in between. The collaborating institutions used their own protocols to collect whole blood in K2EDTA tubes. For TCRbeta analysis, collaborators shipped samples in one of three forms: frozen whole blood, isolated PBMCs, or DNA extracted from either of those sample types.

The V gene is TRBV5-1 and the J gene is TRBJ2-7; the D gene is unclear. The sample consisted of peripheral blood. The receptor comes from a woman between 45 and 60 years old with acute or convalescent COVID-19. The DNA sequence follows: TGCGCCAGCAGAGGTAGTCAGGCCTACGAGCAGTACTTC. Its amino acids are CASRGSQAYEQYF.